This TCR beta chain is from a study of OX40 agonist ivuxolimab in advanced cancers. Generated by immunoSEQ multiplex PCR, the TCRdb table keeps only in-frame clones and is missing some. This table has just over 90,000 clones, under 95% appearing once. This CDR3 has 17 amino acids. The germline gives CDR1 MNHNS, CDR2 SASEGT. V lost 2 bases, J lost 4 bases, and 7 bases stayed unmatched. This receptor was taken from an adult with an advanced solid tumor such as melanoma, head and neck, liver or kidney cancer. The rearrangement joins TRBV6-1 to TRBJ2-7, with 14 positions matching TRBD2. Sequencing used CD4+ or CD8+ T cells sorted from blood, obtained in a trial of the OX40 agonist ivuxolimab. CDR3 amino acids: CASSETIGLAGGYEQYF. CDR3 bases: TGTGCCAGCAGTGAAACTATCGGACTAGCGGGAGGTTACGAGCAGTACTTC.